Here is one T cell receptor beta chain with its context. What antigen it recognizes has not been identified. Base qualities were left out, and no much larger clone turns up one base away. This specimen's time point label, interpreted: week 35, safety follow-up. A 20-mer mutant IDH1 peptide at 300 micrograms in Montanide made up each vaccine dose, which was injected subcutaneously together with topical imiquimod. Across visits V03 through V10, patients got a total of eight vaccinations, given in weeks 1, 3, 5, 7, 11, 15, 19 and 23. Donors had newly diagnosed WHO grade 3 or 4 IDH1-mutant astrocytomas with loss of nuclear ATRX. The samples were drawn from NOA16, a multicentre, single-arm, open-label phase I trial in Germany that tested a mutant IDH1 peptide vaccine in humans for the first time. Genomic DNA for TCRB sequencing was isolated from EDTA blood with the DNeasy Blood and Tissue Kit. The CDR3 goes from the cysteine to the phenylalanine over 14 residues. Left in the record is the CDR3 DNA by itself, 42 bases read in frame from the first base. For CDR1 and CDR2, the germline V gene lists ENHRY and SYGVKD. The V and J ends are trimmed by 2 bases and 6 bases, leaving 13 bases between them.

Libraries were prepared through the immunoSEQ multiplex PCR assay. Rearranged TCR beta chain sequences were amplified using the hsTCRB Kit according to the manufacturer's protocol. An Illumina MiSeq was used to sequence the TCRB libraries. Concerning the study's data processing: The proprietary platform of the kit vendor was used for demultiplexing, trimming and gene mapping. TCRdb re-hosts the immuneACCESS table, in-frame sequences only. Its copies lack some clones; in the studies checked, an unresolved V gene accounts for under half of them, and the cause for the rest is not known. That table gives V, J and clone size, and the DNA gave D and trimming. The sample table lists under 40,000 clones, roughly 75% of them with a count of one. Together, the top ten hold 11% of the sample. The data derive from a study of a mutant IDH1 vaccine in newly diagnosed glioma (dated by TCRdb to the early 2020s). Study-wide context: Vaccination began 4-6 weeks after radiotherapy alone, or alongside temozolomide cycles in the chemotherapy-containing groups. Of the 32 patients who were treated, around 60% were male and about 40% were female, and the mean age was about 40 years. Prior to enrollment, standard therapy consisting of radiotherapy alone, temozolomide alone, or radiochemotherapy with temozolomide had been administered to patients, with the combination being received by most patients. The week-35 safety follow-up was designated visit V12, and the week-47 end of study was designated visit V13. Peripheral blood was collected at six visits: V03 (baseline), V05, V07, V10, V12 and V13. Longitudinal TCRB deep sequencing was performed for about two dozen treated patients wherever samples were available for exploratory analyses.

What the study reported, not specific to this receptor: According to the authors, sample limitations meant that analyses of patient blood samples could not be reproduced. No apparent relationship was observed between pseudoprogression and alterations in the top peripheral T cell clonotypes detected by TCRB sequencing. Immune responses induced by the vaccine were seen in roughly 95% of patients across multiple MHC alleles. Selection of PBMC samples for TCRB deep sequencing was based on availability.

Rearrangement joined TRBV10-3 to TRBJ1-1; TRBD1 might be the D gene, on 6 matching bases. The origin of this receptor is a woman between 35 and 50 years old with glioma. The sample was PBMCs, taken from a glioma patient whose treatment included an IDH1 peptide vaccine. CDR3 loop: CAISEGRGASEAFF. The DNA sequence is as follows: TGTGCCATCAGTGAGGGACGGGGGGCATCTGAAGCTTTCTTT.